These T cell receptor beta chains were read from a single sample in a study of T cell changes during pregnancy in multiple sclerosis. Assay used: immunoSEQ multiplex PCR; TCRdb lists only in-frame clones, some missing. The table records approximately 90,000 clones, 90% to 95% of them present only once. Sequences were derived from peripheral blood, sampled in the first trimester of pregnancy. The receptors here all came from a female donor with multiple sclerosis, enrolled in a pregnancy study. Both conserved end residues are part of each CDR3. The order of the fields is D gene, CDR3 length, V gene, J gene, clone size, CDR3 DNA, CDR3 protein. A D gene is named only where the DNA matches it firmly. Size is stated for part of the rows, as once, few or many counts, or as a class when the clone is expanded.

D: .
length: 11
V: TRBV25-1
J: TRBJ2-2
size: .
DNA: TGTGCCAGCAGCTTTACCGGGGAGCTGTTTTTT
CDR3: CASSFTGELFF

D: TRBD2
length: 18
V: TRBV27
J: TRBJ2-7
size: .
DNA: TGTGCCAGCAGTTTATTCATGAGGGGCGGGGGGCGTTCGTACGAGCAGTACTTC
CDR3: CASSLFMRGGGRSYEQYF

D: .
length: 15
V: TRBV5-5
J: TRBJ1-2
size: .
DNA: TGTGCCAGCAGCTTGACGGGGGATTCTAGCTATGGCTACACCTTC
CDR3: CASSLTGDSSYGYTF

D: .
length: 14
V: TRBV9
J: TRBJ2-1
size: .
DNA: TGTGCCAGCAGCGTAGATAGCGGCGGCGATGAGCAGTTCTTC
CDR3: CASSVDSGGDEQFF

D: .
length: 16
V: TRBV19
J: TRBJ1-6
size: .
DNA: TGTGCCAGTAGCACACTAGGGAATACCGCCAATTCACCCCTCCACTTT
CDR3: CASSTLGNTANSPLHF

D: TRBD1
length: 14
V: TRBV6-1
J: TRBJ2-7
size: once
DNA: TGTGCCAGCAGTGGGGGACAGGACCCCTACGAGCAGTACTTC
CDR3: CASSGGQDPYEQYF

D: TRBD2
length: 15
V: TRBV28
J: TRBJ2-7
size: .
DNA: TGTGCCAGCAGTTTACGAGCGGGAGGGGGGTACGAGCAGTACTTC
CDR3: CASSLRAGGGYEQYF

D: .
length: 14
V: TRBV19
J: TRBJ1-1
size: .
DNA: TGTGCCAGTAGTATAGATCGAGGGAAGGCTGAAGCTTTCTTT
CDR3: CASSIDRGKAEAFF

D: TRBD1
length: 15
V: TRBV19
J: TRBJ2-7
size: .
DNA: TGTGCCAGTAGTATAGCAGGACAGGGGGCGCGGGAGCAGTACTTC
CDR3: CASSIAGQGAREQYF

D: .
length: 16
V: TRBV5-1
J: TRBJ2-4
size: .
DNA: TGCGCCAGCAGCCTGACAGGCCTTTTAGCCAAAAACATTCAGTACTTC
CDR3: CASSLTGLLAKNIQYF

D: .
length: 15
V: TRBV18
J: TRBJ2-2
size: .
DNA: TGTGCCAGCTCACCAATAAGCTGGAACACCGGGGAGCTGTTTTTT
CDR3: CASSPISWNTGELFF

D: .
length: 17
V: TRBV15
J: TRBJ1-3
size: .
DNA: TGTGCCACCAGCAGAGATCGGGGGAAGAGCTCTGGAAACACCATATATTTT
CDR3: CATSRDRGKSSGNTIYF

D: .
length: 15
V: TRBV6-1
J: TRBJ2-7
size: .
DNA: TGTGCCAGCAGTGAAGTAGTGGCGGTCACTCGGGAGCAGTACTTC
CDR3: CASSEVVAVTREQYF

D: TRBD1
length: 13
V: TRBV10-3
J: TRBJ1-4
size: .
DNA: TGTGCCATCAGTACAGGGGCTAATGAAAAACTGTTTTTT
CDR3: CAISTGANEKLFF

D: .
length: 14
V: TRBV18
J: TRBJ2-5
size: .
DNA: TGTGCCAGCTCACCTTTGACAGTCCAAGAGACCCAGTACTTC
CDR3: CASSPLTVQETQYF

D: TRBD2
length: 15
V: TRBV7-6
J: TRBJ2-5
size: .
DNA: TGTGCCAGCAGCCCTAGCGGGAAGGGGGGAGAGACCCAGTACTTC
CDR3: CASSPSGKGGETQYF

D: TRBD2
length: 16
V: TRBV7-2
J: TRBJ2-3
size: .
DNA: TGTGCCAGCAGCCCAAGGACTAGCGGATCCACAGATACGCAGTATTTT
CDR3: CASSPRTSGSTDTQYF

D: TRBD1
length: 16
V: TRBV28
J: TRBJ1-2
size: .
DNA: TGTGCCAGCAGTTCGCAAGGGGGCCCCTCACGGTTTGGCTACACCTTC
CDR3: CASSSQGGPSRFGYTF

D: .
length: 20
V: TRBV15
J: TRBJ2-6
size: .
DNA: TGTGCCACCAGCAGAGTAGAAGGGGTATCAAGAGCTTCTGGGGCCAACGTCCTGACTTTC
CDR3: CATSRVEGVSRASGANVLTF

D: .
length: 14
V: TRBV9
J: TRBJ2-3
size: .
DNA: TGTGCCAGCAGCCCGACTAGTTCGGGTGATACGCAGTATTTT
CDR3: CASSPTSSGDTQYF

D: TRBD2
length: 11
V: TRBV2
J: TRBJ2-1
size: few
DNA: TGTGCCGGACTAGCCTTGGATGAGCAGTTCTTC
CDR3: CAGLALDEQFF

D: .
length: 13
V: TRBV10-3
J: TRBJ1-1
size: .
DNA: TGTGCCATCGGCGAGAGAGAGAGGTCTGAAGCTTTCTTT
CDR3: CAIGERERSEAFF

D: .
length: 12
V: TRBV28
J: TRBJ2-7
size: .
DNA: TGTGCCAGCAGTGATCAGGAATACGAGCAGTACTTC
CDR3: CASSDQEYEQYF

D: .
length: 13
V: TRBV5-4
J: TRBJ1-2
size: .
DNA: TGTGCCAGCAGCCCCGACTCTAACTATGGCTACACCTTC
CDR3: CASSPDSNYGYTF

D: .
length: 12
V: TRBV7-2
J: TRBJ2-7
size: .
DNA: TGTGCCAGCAGTTATAGCTCCTACGAGCAGTACTTC
CDR3: CASSYSSYEQYF

D: .
length: 16
V: TRBV28
J: TRBJ2-1
size: .
DNA: TGTGCCAGCAGCTTTTCAGCAGGAGGGAATAGGAATGAGCAGTTCTTC
CDR3: CASSFSAGGNRNEQFF

D: .
length: 15
V: TRBV27
J: TRBJ2-1
size: .
DNA: TGTGCCAGCAGTTGGGGGACAATTGTGGACAATGAGCAGTTCTTC
CDR3: CASSWGTIVDNEQFF

D: .
length: 14
V: TRBV6-1
J: TRBJ1-3
size: .
DNA: TGTGCCAGCAGTGAAGCAGCGGGGGGAAACACCATATATTTT
CDR3: CASSEAAGGNTIYF

D: TRBD2
length: 15
V: TRBV19
J: TRBJ2-3
size: once
DNA: TGTGCCAGTAGTAAAAGCGGGGGCAGCACAGATACGCAGTATTTT
CDR3: CASSKSGGSTDTQYF

D: TRBD1
length: 15
V: TRBV18
J: TRBJ1-4
size: .
DNA: TGTGCCAGCTCTCCCAACAGGGGAGTGGTCGAAAAACTGTTTTTT
CDR3: CASSPNRGVVEKLFF

D: .
length: 13
V: TRBV7-2
J: TRBJ1-1
size: .
DNA: TGTGCCAGCAGCTTAGTTCTGACACCTGAAGCTTTCTTT
CDR3: CASSLVLTPEAFF

D: .
length: 16
V: TRBV7-9
J: TRBJ2-1
size: .
DNA: TGTGCCAGCAGCCCATTGAGCGCCGAGGTTTACAATGAGCAGTTCTTC
CDR3: CASSPLSAEVYNEQFF

D: TRBD1
length: 16
V: TRBV6-1
J: TRBJ2-1
size: .
DNA: TGTGCCAGCAGTGAAACCCACGGGACAGGGAAGAATGAGCAGTTCTTC
CDR3: CASSETHGTGKNEQFF

D: TRBD2
length: 18
V: TRBV9
J: TRBJ2-6
size: .
DNA: TGTGCCAGCAGCGTAGCCACCGGGACTAGCTCTGGGGCCAACGTCCTGACTTTC
CDR3: CASSVATGTSSGANVLTF

D: .
length: 13
V: TRBV5-1
J: TRBJ2-2
size: .
DNA: TGCGCCAGCAGCTTCGGAGGGTCCGGGGAGCTGTTTTTT
CDR3: CASSFGGSGELFF

D: .
length: 14
V: TRBV2
J: TRBJ2-1
size: .
DNA: TGTGCCAGCAAACCAGGAAGCTCCTACAATGAGCAGTTCTTC
CDR3: CASKPGSSYNEQFF

D: TRBD1
length: 14
V: TRBV5-1
J: TRBJ2-1
size: many
DNA: TGCGCCAGCAGCTTGGCACAGGGGGCTGGTGAGCAGTTCTTC
CDR3: CASSLAQGAGEQFF

D: TRBD1
length: 15
V: TRBV19
J: TRBJ1-2
size: .
DNA: TGTGCCAGTAGTATTCCGGGACAGGGGCCTGATGGCTACACCTTC
CDR3: CASSIPGQGPDGYTF

D: TRBD1
length: 15
V: TRBV4-3
J: TRBJ1-1
size: once
DNA: TGCGCCAGCAGCCAGGGGGACAGGGGAAGTACTGAAGCTTTCTTT
CDR3: CASSQGDRGSTEAFF

D: .
length: 16
V: TRBV2
J: TRBJ2-1
size: .
DNA: TGTGCCAGCAGGGAGTACGGGATTTCCCTCTACAATGAGCAGTTCTTC
CDR3: CASREYGISLYNEQFF